This paragraph covers one TCR beta chain sequence. Its antigen is not identified. This record comes from a study of OX40 agonist ivuxolimab in advanced cancers. Study summary: Those treated in dose escalation had hepatocellular carcinoma, melanoma, renal cell cancer or head and neck cancer. Study findings and constraints: By week 6 at 0.1 to 3.0 mg/kg, blood CD4+ and CD8+ T cells had expanded clonally.

Germline assignment: CDR1 ENHRY and CDR2 SYGVKD. The CDR3 length is 15 residues. The ends were cut back, 6 bases at V and 4 bases at J, with 16 bases in the middle. Patients were ineligible given autoimmune disease history or systemic immunosuppression. Assay: immunoSEQ multiplex PCR; the TCRdb copy retains only in-frame clones and omits some. The sample has about 98,000 clones, 70% to 90% seen once. Specimen: CD4+ or CD8+ T cells sorted from blood, collected in a trial of the OX40 agonist ivuxolimab. The sequence derives from an adult with an advanced solid tumor such as melanoma, head and neck, liver or kidney cancer. The genes are TRBV10-3 and TRBJ1-5; D remains unclear. The CDR3 nucleotides read TGTGCCATCAGCTCCTTTCCGGGCCGAAATCAGCCCCAGCATTTT. Amino acids: CAISSFPGRNQPQHF.